The 26 T cell receptor beta chains below all came from one sample that was sequenced in a study of T cell responses to AZD1222 COVID-19 vaccine. Profiled with immunoSEQ multiplex PCR; TCRdb holds only in-frame clones, not every one. The data show 99,000 or so clones, 87% seen once. The specimen comprised peripheral blood, sampled on day 0 of AZD1222 vaccination. Source of these receptors: an adult in good health.

The chain joins TRBV5-1 to TRBJ2-7; D gene unclear. CDR3 size: 15 residues. CDR1 is SGHRS and CDR2 is YFSETQ in the germline V gene. The DNA for the CDR3 is TGTGCCAGCAGCTTGATTCCAGGAACATCCTACGAGCAGTACGTC. Translation: CASSLIPGTSYEQYV.

In its sample, this clone was seen a few times. V and J are TRBV15 and TRBJ1-4; D uncertain. The germline gives CDR1 LNHNV, CDR2 YYDKDF (reference sequence). The CDR3 consists of 14 residues. Trimming removed 0 bases at V and 6 bases at J, with 8 bases between. The CDR3 bases are TGTGCCACCAGCAGAGAACGGGAATATGAAAAACTGTTTTTT. Its translation is CATSREREYEKLFF.

The chain joins TRBV5-4 to TRBJ2-7; 13 nucleotides agree with TRBD2. The germline V gene encodes CDR1 SGHNT and CDR2 YYREEE (reference sequence). This CDR3 is 16 amino acids long. Unmatched junction bases numbered 9, after V lost 4 bases and J lost 5 bases. CDR3 DNA sequence: TGTGCCAGCAGCGACGGGACTAGCGGGATAGCCCACGAGCAGTACGTC. It is translated as CASSDGTSGIAHEQYV.

V gene TRBV5-4 combines with J gene TRBJ2-3, with D unclear. There are 14 residues in the CDR3. The V gene lost 4 bases and the J gene lost 5 bases, with 14 bases spanning the gap. The germline gives CDR1 SGHNT, CDR2 YYREEE (reference sequence). The CDR3 DNA is TGTGCCAGCAGCCCAACATCCTTCCAAGATACGCAGTATTTT. It yields the protein CASSPTSFQDTQYF.

The chain joins TRBV6-4 to TRBJ2-3; D is tentatively TRBD1 or TRBD2 (5 bases each). The CDR3 is 17 residues long. CDR1 and CDR2 from the germline V gene are MRHNA and SNTAGT. V lost 1 base to trimming and J lost 2 bases, with 16 bases between them. The CDR3 DNA is TGTGCCAGCAGTGACTTCCGAGGGGAGATCCCCACAGATACGCAGTATTTT. Protein: CASSDFRGEIPTDTQYF.

J is TRBJ1-1 and V is TRBV28; D is ambiguous. The CDR3 sequence is 14 residues long. Germline V lookup: CDR1 MDHEN, CDR2 SYDVKM. Trimming removed 7 bases at V and 1 base at J, with 13 bases between. Here the CDR3 DNA reads TGTGCCAGCACCGGCTTTGGTGGGAACACTGAAGCTTTCTTT. This codes for CASTGFGGNTEAFF.

The V call is TRBV7-6, the J call TRBJ1-6, with TRBD1 matching over 9 bases. CDR1 SGHVS and CDR2 FNYEAQ come from the germline V gene. CDR3 size: 14 residues. The J segment lost 8 bases and the V segment lost 5 bases, leaving 4 bases of the junction unmatched. CDR3 region: CASSPDRGYSPLHF. CDR3 coding DNA: TGTGCCAGCAGCCCTGACAGGGGGTATTCACCCCTCCACTTT.

On this clone: Germline is not matched at one junction end, which may reflect a read error. The genes are TRBV18 and TRBJ1-3, with D uncertain. Germline CDR1 and CDR2: KGHSH and LQKENI. The CDR3 totals 12 residues. The DNA for the CDR3 is TGTGCCAGCTCACCACTCCAAGGCAGGAGAGATTTT. Its translation is CASSPLQGRRDF.

The V gene is TRBV27, the J gene TRBJ2-5; no reliable D call. Trimming stripped 6 bases from V and 0 bases from J, with 14 bases between. This CDR3 has 15 residues. CDR1 and CDR2 (germline): MNHEY, SMNVEV (reference sequence). CDR3 loop: CASSSLAAYQETQYF. CDR3 nucleotides: TGTGCCAGCAGCTCATTGGCAGCCTACCAAGAGACCCAGTACTTC.

The rearrangement joins TRBV3-1 (or the pseudogene TRBV3-2) to TRBJ1-2; D is undetermined. V lost 1 base and J lost 9, with 18 bases in between. This CDR3 contains 15 residues. Germline V lookup: CDR1 LGHDT, CDR2 YNNKEL (reference sequence). The CDR3 region is CASSQGRVGSSSYTF. The DNA for the CDR3 is TGTGCCAGCAGCCAAGGGAGGGTGGGAAGCTCGAGCTACACCTTC.

There are a few counts of this clone. The J gene is TRBJ1-1, the V gene TRBV4-2; D remains ambiguous. V lost 1 base and J 2 bases, leaving 11 bases between the germline ends. The CDR3 is 15 residues long. The V gene's germline CDR1 is LGHNA and CDR2 YNFKEQ. Here the CDR3 DNA reads TGTGCCAGCAGCCAAGGGCAACAAACAAACACTGAAGCTTTCTTT. Amino acids: CASSQGQQTNTEAFF.

This chain links TRBV7-2 with TRBJ2-2, with 12 nucleotides matching TRBD1. The J segment lost 6 bases and the V segment lost 3 bases, leaving 5 bases of the junction unmatched. The length of the CDR3 is 16 residues. Germline lookup yields CDR1 SGHTA and CDR2 FQGNSA. The DNA of the CDR3 is TGTGCCAGCAGCTTTGGGACAGGGGGCAGGCCCGGGGAGCTGTTTTTT. Residues: CASSFGTGGRPGELFF. The variable domain in full, completed from reference TRBV7-2 and TRBJ2-2, reads GAGVSQSPSNKVTEKGKDVELRCDPISGHTALYWYRQSLGQGLEFLIYFQGNSAPDKSGLPSDRFSAERTGGSVSTLTIQRTQQEDSAVYLCASSFGTGGRPGELFFGEGSRLTVL.

In its sample, this clone was seen once. The J gene is TRBJ1-2, the V gene TRBV18; D ambiguous. Per germline, CDR1 KGHSH and CDR2 LQKENI. V lost 0 bases and J lost 4, with 9 bases in between. The CDR3 sequence is 14 residues long. The CDR3 nucleotides read TGTGCCAGCTCACCACCCATCACGGGCTATGGCTACACCTTC. Protein: CASSPPITGYGYTF.

The CDR3 sequence is CASSLGVSEKLFF. The CDR3 nucleotides are TGTGCCAGCAGCTTAGGTGTATCGGAAAAACTGTTTTTT. The chain carries TRBV11-2 and TRBJ1-4, with D unclear. The CDR3 has 13 amino acids. Germline loops: CDR1 SGHAT, CDR2 FQNNGV. Trimming removed 1 base from V and 8 bases from J, with 8 bases in between.

The V call is TRBV6-5, the J call TRBJ1-4, with 7 bases matching TRBD1. Germline V gene data show CDR1 as MNHEY and CDR2 as SVGAGI. J gave up 8 bases and V 8 bases, and 8 bases lay outside the gene matches. CDR3 length: 13 amino acids. The CDR3 sequence: CASVTGVGEKLFF. The CDR3 nucleotides read TGTGCCAGCGTAACAGGGGTTGGCGAAAAACTGTTTTTT.

This clone occurred many times. The chain has TRBV27 and TRBJ2-3, with 7 bases lining up with TRBD2. Losses at the gene ends were 10 bases for V and 2 bases for J; bases not matched to a gene: 6. CDR1 and CDR2 from the germline V gene are MNHEY and SMNVEV (reference sequence). CDR3 length: 13 residues. The CDR3 spells CATREGFTDTQYF. The CDR3 bases are TGTGCCACCAGGGAGGGATTCACAGATACGCAGTATTTT.

This sequence joins TRBV24-1 and TRBJ2-3; TRBD1 matches 8 bases. This CDR3 contains 14 residues. CDR1 is KGHDR and CDR2 is SFDVKD in the germline V gene. The V gene end was trimmed by 5 bases and the J gene end by 1 base; junction bases not matched to a gene: 1. The CDR3, as DNA: TGTGCCACCAGTGTGGGACAGGGCACAGATACGCAGTATTTT. Its translation is CATSVGQGTDTQYF.

The chain couples TRBV7-3 to TRBJ2-2; D gene uncertain. CDR3 length: 17 residues. The V gene's germline CDR1 is SGHTA and CDR2 FQGTGA. V gave up 5 bases and J gave up 6 bases, with 22 bases separating them. The CDR3 here is CASSPSRGRASSGELFF. The CDR3 DNA follows: TGTGCCAGCAGCCCAAGTCGCGGCCGGGCCTCATCCGGGGAGCTGTTTTTT. The full variable domain, its missing parts supplied by reference TRBV7-3 and TRBJ2-2, is GAGVSQTPSNKVTEKGKYVELRCDPISGHTALYWYRQSLGQGPEFLIYFQGTGAADDSGLPNDRFFAVRPEGSVSTLKIQRTERGDSAVYLCASSPSRGRASSGELFFGEGSRLTVL.

V and J are TRBV9 and TRBJ1-3, with unresolved D. The V gene lost 7 bases and the J gene lost 0 bases, with 2 bases spanning the gap. This CDR3 contains 11 residues. Germline V gene lookup returns CDR1 SGDLS and CDR2 YYNGEE. The CDR3 here is CASRSGNTIYF. CDR3 in DNA: TGTGCCAGCCGCTCTGGAAACACCATATATTTT.

This rearrangement joins TRBV28 to TRBJ1-3, with TRBD1 matching 9 bases. From germline, CDR1 is MDHEN and CDR2 SYDVKM. The ends lost 5 bases at V and 4 bases at J; junction bases unmatched: 3. The CDR3 has 14 residues. The DNA of the CDR3 is TGTGCCAGCAGTAGACAGGGGGGCGGAAACACCATATATTTT. Translating gives CASSRQGGGNTIYF.

V and J are TRBV9 and TRBJ1-2; no firm D call. Trimming took off 0 bases at V and 8 bases at J, with 17 bases between the two ends. CDR3 length: 15 amino acids. Germline V gene lookup returns CDR1 SGDLS and CDR2 YYNGEE. CDR3 protein: CASSVGPSTLFGYTF. The CDR3 bases are TGTGCCAGCAGCGTAGGGCCGAGTACCCTTTTCGGCTACACCTTC.

The chain is built from TRBV18 and TRBJ1-1; D remains ambiguous. Trimming stripped 0 bases from V and 8 bases from J, with 4 bases between. The CDR3 is 11 residues long. Germline values: CDR1 KGHSH, CDR2 LQKENI. This CDR3 reads CASSPPIEAFF. In DNA, the CDR3 is TGTGCCAGCTCACCACCGATAGAAGCTTTCTTT.

The gene calls are TRBV7-2 and TRBJ2-1, with D perhaps assigned TRBD1 or TRBD2 (6 bases each). From germline, CDR1 is SGHTA and CDR2 FQGNSA. CDR3 size: 15 residues. The V end was cut by 0 bases, the J end by 9 bases, with 15 bases between. As DNA, the CDR3 is TGTGCCAGCAGCTTAGCGAGGGTAGGGGGGCCTGAGCAGTTCTTC. Translating it yields CASSLARVGGPEQFF.

CDR3: CASSASSSYNSPLHF. The CDR3, as DNA: TGTGCCAGCAGCGCAAGCAGCTCCTATAATTCACCCCTCCACTTT. The chain has TRBV9 and TRBJ1-6, with no clear D. CDR1 and CDR2 from the germline V gene are SGDLS and YYNGEE. V lost 3 bases and J lost 0, with 7 bases in between. The CDR3 runs 15 residues.

V and J are TRBV5-5 and TRBJ1-2; 10 bases fit TRBD1. With 4 bases clipped from V and 4 bases from J, the junction kept 10 bases outside the gene matches. Germline CDR1 reads SGHKS; CDR2 reads YYEKEE (reference sequence). This CDR3 spans 16 amino acids. The CDR3 region has the DNA TGTGCCAGCAGCCAACGGGACAGGGGTCTCCTCTATGGCTACACCTTC. Residues: CASSQRDRGLLYGYTF.

The V and J genes are TRBV6-1 and TRBJ2-3, with D uncertain. The CDR3 contains 15 residues. In germline, CDR1 is MNHNS, CDR2 SASEGT. Trimming cost V 2 bases and J 0 bases, with 9 bases left between them. The CDR3 protein is CASSETTGSTDTQYF. The DNA for the CDR3 is TGTGCCAGCAGTGAAACGACGGGTAGCACAGATACGCAGTATTTT.